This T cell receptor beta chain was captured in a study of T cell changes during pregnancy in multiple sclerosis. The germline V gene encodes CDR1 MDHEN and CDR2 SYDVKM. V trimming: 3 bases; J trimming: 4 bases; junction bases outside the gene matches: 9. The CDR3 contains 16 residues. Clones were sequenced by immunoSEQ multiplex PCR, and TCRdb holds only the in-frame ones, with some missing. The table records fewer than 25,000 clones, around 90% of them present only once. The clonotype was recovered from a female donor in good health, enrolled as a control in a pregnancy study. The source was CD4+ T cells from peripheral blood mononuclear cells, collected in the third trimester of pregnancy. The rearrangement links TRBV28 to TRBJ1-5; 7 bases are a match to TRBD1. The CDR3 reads CASSLGQGVGNQPQHF. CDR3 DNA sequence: TGTGCCAGCAGTTTGGGCCAGGGGGTAGGTAATCAGCCCCAGCATTTT.